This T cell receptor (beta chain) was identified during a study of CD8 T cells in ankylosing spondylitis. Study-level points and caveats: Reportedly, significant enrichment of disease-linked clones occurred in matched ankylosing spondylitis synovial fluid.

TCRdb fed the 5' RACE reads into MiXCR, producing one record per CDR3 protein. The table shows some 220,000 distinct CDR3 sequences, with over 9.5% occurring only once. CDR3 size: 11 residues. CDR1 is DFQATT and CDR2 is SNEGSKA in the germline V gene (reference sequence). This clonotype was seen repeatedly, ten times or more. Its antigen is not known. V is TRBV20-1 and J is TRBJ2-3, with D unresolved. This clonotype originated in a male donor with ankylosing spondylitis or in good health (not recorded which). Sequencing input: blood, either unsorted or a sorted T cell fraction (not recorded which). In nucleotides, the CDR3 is TGCAGCGCAGAAGGCACAGATACGCAGTATTTT. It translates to CSAEGTDTQYF.